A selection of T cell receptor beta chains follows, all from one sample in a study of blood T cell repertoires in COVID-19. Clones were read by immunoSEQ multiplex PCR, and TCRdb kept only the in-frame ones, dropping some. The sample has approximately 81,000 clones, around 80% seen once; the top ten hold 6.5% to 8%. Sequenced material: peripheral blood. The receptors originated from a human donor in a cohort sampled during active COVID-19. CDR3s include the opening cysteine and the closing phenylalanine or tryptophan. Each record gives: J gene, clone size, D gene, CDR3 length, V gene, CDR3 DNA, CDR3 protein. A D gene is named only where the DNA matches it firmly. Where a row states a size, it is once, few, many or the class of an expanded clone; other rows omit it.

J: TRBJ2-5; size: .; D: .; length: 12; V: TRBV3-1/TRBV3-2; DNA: TGTGCCAGCAGCCTGTCCTCGGGGGCCCAGTACTTC; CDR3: CASSLSSGAQYF
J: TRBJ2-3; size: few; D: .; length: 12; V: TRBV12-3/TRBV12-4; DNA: TGTGCCACCCGACTCGGTGGGGATACGCAGTATTTT; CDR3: CATRLGGDTQYF
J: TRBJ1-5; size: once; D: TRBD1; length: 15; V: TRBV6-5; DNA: TGTGCCAGCAGGGGACAGGGGGCTGGCAATCAGCCCCAGCATTTT; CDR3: CASRGQGAGNQPQHF
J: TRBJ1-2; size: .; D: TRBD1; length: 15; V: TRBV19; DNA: TGTGCCAGTAGTGAACCGGGACAGGCTAACTATGGCTACACCTTC; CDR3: CASSEPGQANYGYTF
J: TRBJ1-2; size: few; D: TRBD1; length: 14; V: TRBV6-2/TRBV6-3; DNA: TGTGCCAGCAGTAAAGGACAGGGGTACTATGGCTACACCTTC; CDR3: CASSKGQGYYGYTF
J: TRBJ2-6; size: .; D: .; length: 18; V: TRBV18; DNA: TGTGCCAGCTCACCACTCGCAAGCCGCGGCTCTGGGGCCAACGTCCTGACTTTC; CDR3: CASSPLASRGSGANVLTF
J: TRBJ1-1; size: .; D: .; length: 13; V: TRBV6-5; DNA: TGTGCCAGCAGTTTTGTAGGGGGCACTGAAGCTTTCTTT; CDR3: CASSFVGGTEAFF
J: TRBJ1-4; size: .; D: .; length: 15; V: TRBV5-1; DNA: TGCGCCAGCAGCTTGGGGTCCGGAGGTAATGAAAAACTGTTTTTT; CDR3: CASSLGSGGNEKLFF
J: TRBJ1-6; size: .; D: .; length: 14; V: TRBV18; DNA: TGTGCCAGCTCACCACAGGGGGGGAATTCACCCCTCCACTTT; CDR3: CASSPQGGNSPLHF
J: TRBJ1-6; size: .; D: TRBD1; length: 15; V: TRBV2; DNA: TGTGCCAGCAGTGAATCCAGGGGGCTTCATTCACCCCTCCACTTT; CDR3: CASSESRGLHSPLHF
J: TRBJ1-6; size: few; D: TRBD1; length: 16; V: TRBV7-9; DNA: TGTGCCAGCAGCTTACCAGGACAGGGAATAGGATCACCCCTCCACTTT; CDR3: CASSLPGQGIGSPLHF
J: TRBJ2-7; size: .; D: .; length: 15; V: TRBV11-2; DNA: TGTGCCAGCAGCTTAGTTCCGGGGAACTACTACGAGCAGTACTTC; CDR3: CASSLVPGNYYEQYF
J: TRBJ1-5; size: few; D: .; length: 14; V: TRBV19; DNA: TGTGCCAGTAGTATATCAGGTAGCAATCAGCCCCAGCATTTT; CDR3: CASSISGSNQPQHF
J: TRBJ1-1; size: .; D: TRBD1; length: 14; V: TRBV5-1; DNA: TGCGCCAGCAGCTTGGGGGACAGGAACACTGAAGCTTTCTTT; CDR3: CASSLGDRNTEAFF
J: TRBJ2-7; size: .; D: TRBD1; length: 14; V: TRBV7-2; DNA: TGTGCCAGCAGCTTGGACAGGGCAAGGAGCGAGCAGTACTTC; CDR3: CASSLDRARSEQYF
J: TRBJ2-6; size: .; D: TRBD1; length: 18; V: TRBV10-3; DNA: TGTGCCATCAGTGAGTTCTCCAGGGGGAGCTCTGGGGCCAACGTCCTGACTTTC; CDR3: CAISEFSRGSSGANVLTF
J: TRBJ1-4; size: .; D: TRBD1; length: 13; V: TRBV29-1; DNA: TGCAGCGTACCGGACAGGAACAATGAAAAACTGTTTTTT; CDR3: CSVPDRNNEKLFF
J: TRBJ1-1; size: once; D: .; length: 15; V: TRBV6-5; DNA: TGTGCCCTTGGCGAGATAAGGGGGAAACACACTGAAGCTTTCTTT; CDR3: CALGEIRGKHTEAFF
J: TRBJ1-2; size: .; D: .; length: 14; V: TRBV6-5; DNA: TGTGCCATTTTCCGGGCAGGGCTCGACTATGGCTACACCTTC; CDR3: CAIFRAGLDYGYTF
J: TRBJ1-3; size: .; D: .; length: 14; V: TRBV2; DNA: TGTGCCAGCAACAGGGAATACTCTGGAAACACCATATATTTT; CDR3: CASNREYSGNTIYF
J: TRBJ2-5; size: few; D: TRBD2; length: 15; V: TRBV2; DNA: TGTGCCAGCAGTGAACGGACTAGCGGGACGGGGACCCAGTACTTC; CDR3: CASSERTSGTGTQYF
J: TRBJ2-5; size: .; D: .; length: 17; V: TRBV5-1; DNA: TGCGCCAGCAGCGCTTCATCCGGGACATCGATTCAAGAGACCCAGTACTTC; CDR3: CASSASSGTSIQETQYF
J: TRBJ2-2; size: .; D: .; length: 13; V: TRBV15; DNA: TGTGCCACCAGCAGACCAGATACCGGGGAGCTGTTTTTT; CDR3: CATSRPDTGELFF
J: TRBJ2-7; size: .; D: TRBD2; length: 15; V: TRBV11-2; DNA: TGTGCCAGCAGCCCACTTGCGGGGGGTCGGGCGGAGCAGTACTTC; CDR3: CASSPLAGGRAEQYF
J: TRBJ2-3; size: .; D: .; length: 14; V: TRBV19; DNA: TGTGCCAGTAGTATATCCATGACAGGAGATACGCAGTATTTT; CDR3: CASSISMTGDTQYF
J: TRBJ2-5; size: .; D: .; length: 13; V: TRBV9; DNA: TGTGCCAGCAGCTCCCAGGACTGGGAGACCCAGTACTTC; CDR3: CASSSQDWETQYF
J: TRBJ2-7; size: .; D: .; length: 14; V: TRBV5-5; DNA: TGTGCCAGCAGCTTCCGGGATCTCCGTCGGGAGCAGTACTTC; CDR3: CASSFRDLRREQYF
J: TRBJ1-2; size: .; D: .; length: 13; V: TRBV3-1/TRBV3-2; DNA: TGTGCCAGCAGCCAAGCAGGTGGACAGGGCTACACCTTC; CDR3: CASSQAGGQGYTF
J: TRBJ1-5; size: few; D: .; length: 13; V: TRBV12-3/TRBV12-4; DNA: TGTGCCAGCAGTTTGGGGGCTCGGCAGCCCCAGCATTTT; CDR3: CASSLGARQPQHF
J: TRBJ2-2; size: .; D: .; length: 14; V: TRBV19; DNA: TGTGCCAGTAGTCCTACAGTAACCACCGGGGAGCTGTTTTTT; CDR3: CASSPTVTTGELFF
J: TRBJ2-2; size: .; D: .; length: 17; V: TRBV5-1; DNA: TGCGCCAGCAGCGGGAATCGGGGGATGGGAAACACCGGGGAGCTGTTTTTT; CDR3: CASSGNRGMGNTGELFF
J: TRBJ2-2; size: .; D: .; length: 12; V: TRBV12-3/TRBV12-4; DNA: TGTGCCAGCAGGCGACAGGCCGGGGAGCTGTTTTTT; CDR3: CASRRQAGELFF
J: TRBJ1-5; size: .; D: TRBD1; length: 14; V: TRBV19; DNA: TGTGCCAGTAGCTGGGGACAGTTTGCTCAGCCCCAGCATTTT; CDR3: CASSWGQFAQPQHF
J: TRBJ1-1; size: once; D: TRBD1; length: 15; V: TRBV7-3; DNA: TGTGCCAGCAGCTTTGGGGGACAGGCGAACACTGAAGCTTTCTTT; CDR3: CASSFGGQANTEAFF
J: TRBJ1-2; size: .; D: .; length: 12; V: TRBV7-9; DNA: TGTGCCAGCAGCACCACGACAGGAGGCTACACCTTC; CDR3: CASSTTTGGYTF
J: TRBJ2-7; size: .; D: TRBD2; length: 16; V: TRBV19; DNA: TGTGCCAGTACCCCTCGTCAGCGGGGGGCCTCCTACGAGCAGTACTTC; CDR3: CASTPRQRGASYEQYF
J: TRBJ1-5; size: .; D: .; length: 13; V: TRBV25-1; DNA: TGTGCCAGCAGTGAATTAGGAGGTCAGCCCCAGCATTTT; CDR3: CASSELGGQPQHF
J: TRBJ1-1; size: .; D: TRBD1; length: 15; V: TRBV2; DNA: TGTGCCAGCAGCCCAACTGACAGGGCTGTCACTGAAGCTTTCTTT; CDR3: CASSPTDRAVTEAFF
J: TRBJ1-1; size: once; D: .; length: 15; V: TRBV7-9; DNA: TGTGCCAGCAGCTTAGGAGGGACAAGGAACACTGAAGCTTTCTTT; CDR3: CASSLGGTRNTEAFF
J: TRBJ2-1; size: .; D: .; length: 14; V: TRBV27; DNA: TGTGCCAGCACCGGGCTGGGGGGAGACGATGAGCAGTTCTTC; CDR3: CASTGLGGDDEQFF
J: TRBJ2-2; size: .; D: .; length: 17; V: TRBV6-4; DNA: TGTGCCAGCAGCGCCCGCCGGACTGACTCTGAACACCGGGGAGCTGTTTTT; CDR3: CASSARRTDSEHRGAVF
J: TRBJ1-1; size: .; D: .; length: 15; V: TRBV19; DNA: TGTGCCAGTAGCCGGGCTTTACAGGGGAACACTGAAGCTTTCTTT; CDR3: CASSRALQGNTEAFF
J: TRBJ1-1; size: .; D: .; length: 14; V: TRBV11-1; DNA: TGTGCCAGCAGCTTAGGATGGGCGAACACTGAAGCTTTCTTT; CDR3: CASSLGWANTEAFF
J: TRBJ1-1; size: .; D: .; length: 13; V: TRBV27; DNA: TGTGCCAGCAGTTTCGAGGGCAACACTGAAGCTTTCTTT; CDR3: CASSFEGNTEAFF
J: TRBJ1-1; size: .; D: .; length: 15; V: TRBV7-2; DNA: TGTGCCAGCAGCTTATTCACCAGGGTTGACACTGAAGCTTTCTTT; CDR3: CASSLFTRVDTEAFF
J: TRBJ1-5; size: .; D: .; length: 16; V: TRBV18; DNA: TGTGCCAGCTCACCAAATAGGGAGGGAAGCAATCAGCCCCAGCATTTT; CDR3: CASSPNREGSNQPQHF
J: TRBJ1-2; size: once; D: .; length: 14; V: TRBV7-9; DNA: TGTGCCAGCAGCTTAAGTTCGGGGGGCTATGGCTACACCTTC; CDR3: CASSLSSGGYGYTF
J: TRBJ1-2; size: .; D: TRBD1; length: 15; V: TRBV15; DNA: TGTGCCACCAGCAGAGAACCGGGACAGGGGTATGGCTACACCTTC; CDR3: CATSREPGQGYGYTF
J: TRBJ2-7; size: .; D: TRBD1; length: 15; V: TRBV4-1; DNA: TGCGCCAGCAGCCAAGAGGGCAGGGGGTTCTACGAGCAGTACTTC; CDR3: CASSQEGRGFYEQYF
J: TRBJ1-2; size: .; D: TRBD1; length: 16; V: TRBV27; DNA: TGTGCCAGCAGTTTATCGCGGGTACAGGGGGGTCGGGGCTACACCTTC; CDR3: CASSLSRVQGGRGYTF
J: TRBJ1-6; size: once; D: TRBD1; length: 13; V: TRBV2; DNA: TGTGCCAACTTCCGGGACAGAAATTCACCCCTCCACTTT; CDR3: CANFRDRNSPLHF
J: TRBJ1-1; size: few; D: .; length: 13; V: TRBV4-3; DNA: TGCGCCAGCAGCCAAGATCGGTACACTGAAGCTTTCTTT; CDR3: CASSQDRYTEAFF
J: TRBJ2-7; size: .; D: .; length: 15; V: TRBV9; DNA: TGTGCCAGCAGCGTAGATGGTAGCGTCGCCTACGAGCAGTACTTC; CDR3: CASSVDGSVAYEQYF
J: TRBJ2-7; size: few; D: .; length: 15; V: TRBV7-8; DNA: TGTGCCAGCAGAACTGACAGGTCTTATGTTGCCGAGCAGTACTTC; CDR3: CASRTDRSYVAEQYF
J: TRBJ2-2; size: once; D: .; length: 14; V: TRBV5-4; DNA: TGTGCCAGCAGCTTGAAGACAGGAACAGGGGAGCTGTTTTTT; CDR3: CASSLKTGTGELFF
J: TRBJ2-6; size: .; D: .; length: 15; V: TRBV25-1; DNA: TGTGCCAGCAGTGGTGGTCTAACTGGGGCCAACGTCCTGACTTTC; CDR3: CASSGGLTGANVLTF
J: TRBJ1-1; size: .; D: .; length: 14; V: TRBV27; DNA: TGTGCCAGCAGTTTCGGACACCCGGACACTGAAGCTTTCTTT; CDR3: CASSFGHPDTEAFF
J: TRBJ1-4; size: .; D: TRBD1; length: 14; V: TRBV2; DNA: TGTGCCAGCGGAGACAGGGTCTCTAATGAAAAACTGTTTTTT; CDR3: CASGDRVSNEKLFF
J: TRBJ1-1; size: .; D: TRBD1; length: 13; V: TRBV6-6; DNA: TGTGCCAGCAGAACAGGGGGGGGGACTGAAGCTTTCTTT; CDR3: CASRTGGGTEAFF
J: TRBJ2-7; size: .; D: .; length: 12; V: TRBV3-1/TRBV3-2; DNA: TGTGCCAGCAGCCAAGTAGAGTACGAGCAGTACTTC; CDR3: CASSQVEYEQYF